This T cell receptor (beta chain) emerged from a study of blood T cell repertoires in COVID-19. Study information: Samples came from the United States, Italy and Spain, spanning acute and convalescent COVID-19.

The count of this clone is one. Per germline, CDR1 KGHDR and CDR2 SFDVKD. V was pared by 6 bases and J by 6 bases, with 14 bases between. This CDR3 has 14 residues. Recovery meant two consecutive negative NP/OP PCR tests, professional clearance, or resolved symptoms. Clones were sequenced by immunoSEQ multiplex PCR, and TCRdb holds only the in-frame ones, with some missing. The sample lists fewer than 300,000 clones, about 93% occurring once. The clonotype comes from a woman aged 25 to 45 who had recovered from COVID-19. The chain carries TRBV24-1 and TRBJ1-5; D remains unclear. Sequencing was done on a sample of PBMCs or T cells enriched from blood (not recorded which). The CDR3 reads CATSSRESRQPQHF. The CDR3, as DNA: TGTGCCACCAGTTCGAGGGAATCCCGTCAGCCCCAGCATTTT.